A single sample is the source of the 29 T cell receptor beta chains below, sequenced in a study of monozygotic twins with inflammatory bowel disease. One entry per CDR3 protein, without DNA, is what TCRdb gives after re-calling the 5' RACE reads. This table lists about 380,000 distinct CDR3 sequences. Sequencing input: blood. The receptors were gathered from a human donor with ulcerative colitis or Crohn's disease, or a healthy co-twin of an affected twin (not recorded which).

The V and J genes are TRBV12-3 or TRBV12-4 and TRBJ2-7; TCRdb reports TRBD2, a call that lacks DNA to check it against. The CDR3 runs to 14 residues. CDR3 sequence: CASSALGGSYEQYF.

This sequence joins TRBV5-1 and TRBJ1-3; without DNA, the TCRdb call of TRBD1 cannot be checked. Germline values: CDR1 SGHRS, CDR2 YFSETQ. The CDR3 covers 15 residues. CDR3: CASSFSGTSGNTIYF.

The chain is built from TRBV5-6 and TRBJ2-7; TCRdb proposes TRBD1, but this gene call is untestable without DNA. The germline V gene has CDR1 SGHDT and CDR2 YYEEEE. The CDR3 has 15 residues. The CDR3 reads CASGVRQLGSYEQYF.

The J gene is TRBJ2-1, the V gene TRBV7-2. The CDR3 is made up of 15 amino acids. In germline, CDR1 is SGHTA, CDR2 FQGNSA. This chain's CDR3 is CASSLGIGSYNEQFF.

V and J are TRBV27 and TRBJ2-7; no DNA is available, so the TRBD1 call from TCRdb remains unchecked. Looked up from germline, CDR1 is MNHEY and CDR2 is SMNVEV (reference sequence). The CDR3 length is 14 residues. CDR3 residues: CASSFLQAAYEQYF.

The chain recombines TRBV5-8 with TRBJ2-4; TCRdb selects TRBD1, and the lack of DNA leaves this call unchecked. From germline, CDR1 is SGHTS and CDR2 YDEGEE. The CDR3 is 16 residues long. CDR3 region: CASSLGRGTVLHIQYF.

The V gene is TRBV4-1, the J gene TRBJ2-1; TCRdb's D call, TRBD2, is unchecked because there is no DNA. The CDR3 runs to 17 residues. Germline-derived CDR1 and CDR2 are MGHRA and YSYEKL. CDR3: CASSQSSTSGGATEQFF.

The chain links TRBV12-3 or TRBV12-4 to TRBJ2-2; no DNA is available, so the TRBD1 call from TCRdb remains unchecked. The CDR3 has 16 residues. Here the CDR3 reads CASSLAGTGSTGELFF.

The J gene is TRBJ2-7, the V gene TRBV12-3 or TRBV12-4. The length of the CDR3 is 15 residues. CDR3 amino acids: CASRQRREATYEQYF.

The chain couples TRBV6-6 to TRBJ2-2. The CDR3 runs 14 residues. Germline V gene data show CDR1 as MNHNY and CDR2 as SVGAGI (reference sequence). CDR3 residues: CASSYGQVTGELFF.

The rearrangement links TRBV7-3 to TRBJ2-1; TCRdb returns TRBD2, unconfirmable since there is no DNA. Germline CDR1 is SGHTA and CDR2 is FQGTGA. This CDR3 is 17 amino acids long. The CDR3 loop reads CASSLTASGVISNEQFF.

V usage is TRBV6-2 or TRBV6-3 and J usage is TRBJ2-1. The CDR3 contains 12 residues. Germline assignment: CDR1 MNHEY and CDR2 SVGEGT. The CDR3 loop reads CASSYSKTEEFF.

The chain is built from TRBV4-2 and TRBJ1-3. The CDR3 sequence is 16 residues long. From germline, CDR1 is LGHNA and CDR2 YNFKEQ. The CDR3 loop reads CASSQNLGGSGNTIYF.

The chain is built from TRBV7-2 and TRBJ2-1; lacking DNA, the TRBD2 call made by TCRdb goes unchecked. The CDR3 contains 16 residues. The germline V gene has CDR1 SGHTA and CDR2 FQGNSA. The CDR3 loop reads CASSRSGGEYYNEQFF. The entire variable domain, with the rest obtained from reference TRBV7-2 and TRBJ2-1, is as follows: GAGVSQSPSNKVTEKGKDVELRCDPISGHTALYWYRQSLGQGLEFLIYFQGNSAPDKSGLPSDRFSAERTGGSVSTLTIQRTQQEDSAVYLCASSRSGGEYYNEQFFGPGTRLTVL.

The chain carries TRBV10-3 and TRBJ2-5; TCRdb's D call of TRBD2 is untestable without DNA. This CDR3 is 19 amino acids long. The germline CDR1 and CDR2 sequences are ENHRY and SYGVKD. CDR3 region: CAISDYLTGTSGALETQYF.

The chain joins TRBV5-1 to TRBJ1-1. The CDR3 extends over 15 amino acids. Germline loops: CDR1 SGHRS, CDR2 YFSETQ. The CDR3 spells CASTLRGGLNTEAFF. The full variable domain, its missing parts supplied by reference TRBV5-1 and TRBJ1-1, is KAGVTQTPRYLIKTRGQQVTLSCSPISGHRSVSWYQQTPGQGLQFLFEYFSETQRNKGNFPGRFSGRQFSNSRSEMNVSTLELGDSALYLCASTLRGGLNTEAFFGQGTRLTVV.

V gene TRBV7-7 combines with J gene TRBJ2-5; TCRdb reports TRBD2, a call that lacks DNA to check it against. The length of the CDR3 is 15 residues. Germline-derived CDR1 and CDR2 are SSHAT and FNYEAQ (reference sequence). CDR3: CASSLASRGSGTQYF.

This chain joins TRBV6-6 and TRBJ2-7; TCRdb's D call, TRBD1, is unchecked because there is no DNA. CDR1 and CDR2 (germline): MNHNY, SVGAGI (reference sequence). The CDR3 covers 12 residues. CDR3 protein: CATGQGVYEQYF.

This chain uses TRBV4-3 with TRBJ1-6; the TRBD1 assignment by TCRdb is unverifiable without DNA. This CDR3 has 15 amino acids. Per the germline V gene, CDR1 is LGHNA and CDR2 is YSLEER. The CDR3 spells CASSHPDRGNSPLHF.

J is TRBJ1-2 and V is TRBV27; the TRBD1 assignment by TCRdb is unverifiable without DNA. The CDR3 has 16 amino acids. CDR1 is MNHEY and CDR2 is SMNVEV in the germline V gene (reference sequence). This CDR3 is CASSLRTGMINYGYTF.

V and J are TRBV4-1 and TRBJ2-7; without DNA, the TCRdb call of TRBD2 cannot be checked. Germline V lookup: CDR1 MGHRA, CDR2 YSYEKL. The CDR3 has 16 amino acids. CDR3 sequence reads: CASSQGRDYYSYEQYF.

The V call is TRBV3-1, the J call TRBJ2-1; without DNA, the TCRdb call of TRBD1 cannot be checked. This CDR3 is built from 13 residues. Germline CDR1 is LGHDT and CDR2 is YNNKEL (reference sequence). The CDR3 loop is CASSHREFNEQFF.

The gene calls are TRBV5-1 and TRBJ2-7; checking the TCRdb D call of TRBD1 is not possible without DNA. This CDR3 has 16 residues. Germline lookup yields CDR1 SGHRS and CDR2 YFSETQ. CDR3 sequence: CASSLQPGGKIDEQYF.

The chain uses TRBV20-1 and TRBJ1-4; TCRdb names TRBD1, which stays unverified in the absence of DNA. Germline loops: CDR1 DFQATT, CDR2 SNEGSKA (reference sequence). The CDR3 loop spans 14 amino acids. The CDR3 spells CSARQGQGGEKLFF.

V gene TRBV6-2 or TRBV6-3 combines with J gene TRBJ2-3; lacking DNA, the TRBD1 call made by TCRdb goes unchecked. Germline-derived CDR1 and CDR2 are MNHEY and SVGEGT. The CDR3 is 15 amino acids. The CDR3 sequence: CASRSTSINSGGQYF.

CDR3 loop: CATSSDRIHGYTF. The chain links TRBV24-1 to TRBJ1-2; TCRdb calls TRBD1, which cannot be checked without DNA. Germline-derived CDR1 and CDR2 are KGHDR and SFDVKD. This CDR3 contains 13 residues.

This sequence joins TRBV7-2 and TRBJ2-5; with no DNA, the TCRdb D assignment of TRBD1 cannot be verified. Looked up from germline, CDR1 is SGHTA and CDR2 is FQGNSA. The CDR3 spans 14 residues. The chain's CDR3 is CASSLGSGGETQYF.

The chain has TRBV7-2 and TRBJ2-7; with no DNA, the TCRdb D assignment of TRBD1 cannot be verified. CDR3 size: 15 residues. CDR1 and CDR2 (germline): SGHTA, FQGNSA. CDR3 protein: CASSHGWGSSYEQYF.

The gene calls are TRBV6-1 and TRBJ2-5; the TCRdb call, TRBD1, lacks DNA for checking. The CDR3 contains 14 residues. CDR1 MNHNS and CDR2 SASEGT come from the germline V gene. CDR3 in amino acids: CASRNGGIQETQYF.